This entry concerns a single T cell receptor beta chain. Membership in each cohort depended on participant-reported clinical history. This sample was taken from a study of blood T cell repertoires in COVID-19. Profiled with immunoSEQ multiplex PCR; TCRdb holds only in-frame clones, not every one. In the table there are 290,000 or so clones, around 84% of which are singletons. Trimming cost V 3 bases and J 4 bases, with 12 bases left between them. This CDR3 contains 14 residues. Looked up from germline, CDR1 is GTSNPN and CDR2 is SVGIG (reference sequence). Sequencing input: PBMCs or T cells enriched from blood (not recorded which). The rearrangement uses TRBV30 and TRBJ2-2, with D possibly TRBD1 on 6 matching bases. The clonotype was recovered from a man aged 35-49 years who had been exposed to COVID-19. The CDR3 DNA follows: TGTGCCTGGAGAACGGACAGAACCACCGGGGAGCTGTTTTTT. Protein: CAWRTDRTTGELFF.